The 32 T cell receptor beta chains in this list originate from one sample, sequenced in a study of neurological immune-mediated disorders. Using its own MiXCR run on the 5' RACE reads, TCRdb lists one record per CDR3 protein. The sample includes approximately 65,000 distinct CDR3 sequences, over 4% of them seen just once. Sequences were obtained from PBMCs. The source is a man in his fifties with multiple sclerosis.

On this clonotype: With a much larger clone just one base away, this may be a read error. Because the CDR3 is missing its conserved closing phenylalanine or tryptophan, this is likely a read error. The genes are TRBV20-1 and TRBJ2-3; D ambiguous. Trimming pared 6 bases from V and 9 bases from J, leaving 13 bases between. Germline CDR1 DFQATT, CDR2 SNEGSKA (reference sequence). The CDR3 loop spans 11 amino acids. Here the CDR3 DNA reads TGCAGTGCCTTCCGCACTGGAACGCAGTATTGT. Encoded protein: CSAFRTGTQYC.

This clonotype was seen ten or more times. The chain carries TRBV7-9 and TRBJ1-2; possible D gene TRBD1, 5 bases. Deletions cut 5 bases from V and 7 bases from J, with 23 bases between. Germline V gene data show CDR1 as SEHNR and CDR2 as FQNEAQ (reference sequence). CDR3 length equals 16 residues. The DNA of the CDR3 is TGTGCCAGCAGCCCGTCATCGTTGGTGCTCGGGGGTGGCTACACCTTC. It is translated as CASSPSSLVLGGGYTF.

This clonotype was detected many times. CDR3: CASSLDLANTEAFF. The CDR3 bases are TGCGCCAGCAGCTTGGATCTTGCGAACACTGAAGCTTTCTTT. The genes are TRBV5-1 and TRBJ1-1; no firm D call. The CDR3 is made up of 14 amino acids. V was pared by 0 bases and J by 1 base, with 7 bases between. Germline V lookup: CDR1 SGHRS, CDR2 YFSETQ.

This clonotype was counted many times. This chain connects TRBV20-1 to TRBJ2-7; 7 bases are a match to TRBD2. The trim removed 0 bases at V and 5 bases at J, leaving 4 bases unmatched. This CDR3 is 13 amino acids long. CDR1 and CDR2 (germline): DFQATT, SNEGSKA (reference sequence). The CDR3 protein is CSAREGGSHEQYF. The CDR3 DNA is TGCAGTGCTAGAGAGGGAGGGAGCCACGAGCAGTACTTC.

This clonotype was picked up many times. The J gene is TRBJ2-7, the V gene TRBV20-1; 7 bases line up with TRBD1. Trimming at V came to 1 base and at J to 6 bases, leaving 9 bases not matched to a gene. The CDR3 is 14 amino acids. Germline assignment: CDR1 DFQATT and CDR2 SNEGSKA (reference sequence). CDR3: CSARVWKGASEQYV. DNA of the CDR3: TGCAGTGCTAGAGTTTGGAAGGGGGCAAGCGAGCAGTACGTC.

This clonotype was picked up many times. The CDR3 protein is CASSFRQYNEQFF. The CDR3 bases are TGTGCCAGCAGCTTTAGGCAATACAATGAGCAGTTCTTC. The J gene is TRBJ2-1, the V gene TRBV12-3 or TRBV12-4, with D unclear. CDR3 length equals 13 residues. Trimming took off 6 bases at V and 4 bases at J, with 10 bases between the two ends.

This clonotype has at least ten counts. This chain links TRBV12-3 or TRBV12-4 with TRBJ1-2; D is uncertain. CDR3 length equals 14 residues. With 3 bases removed from V and 0 bases from J, the gap between germline ends came to 8 bases. The CDR3 DNA follows: TGTGCCAGCAGTTTTCTTCGGTCTAACTATGGCTACACCTTC. Residues: CASSFLRSNYGYTF.

This clonotype appeared a few times. This chain uses TRBV12-3 or TRBV12-4 with TRBJ1-1, with TRBD1 as a possible D gene (6 bases). This CDR3 comprises 16 residues. V was clipped by 4 bases and J by 0 bases, with 15 bases between them. CDR3 amino acids: CASSSQGILMNTEAFF. The CDR3 bases are TGTGCCAGCAGTTCACAGGGTATTCTTATGAACACTGAAGCTTTCTTT.

This clonotype appeared many times. The V gene is TRBV20-1, the J gene TRBJ2-5; 16 bases are shared with TRBD2. CDR1 and CDR2 (germline): DFQATT, SNEGSKA (reference sequence). The J segment lost 1 base and the V segment lost 6 bases, leaving 11 bases of the junction unmatched. The CDR3 loop spans 18 amino acids. The CDR3 loop reads CSAPIGTSGGVFQETQYF. Written as DNA, the CDR3 is TGCAGTGCCCCTATCGGGACTAGCGGGGGGGTTTTCCAAGAGACCCAGTACTTC.

Many counts were recorded for this clonotype. The genes are TRBV5-5 and TRBJ1-2; perhaps TRBD1 as D (6 bases). V shed 4 bases and J shed 0 bases, with 13 bases lying between them. Per germline, CDR1 SGHKS and CDR2 YYEKEE (reference sequence). CDR3 size: 15 residues. CDR3 protein: CASSREQGANYGYTF. For the CDR3, the DNA is TGTGCCAGCAGCCGGGAACAGGGAGCTAACTATGGCTACACCTTC.

This clonotype appeared many times. V is TRBV20-1 and J is TRBJ2-5; 7 bases are shared with TRBD1. Germline values: CDR1 DFQATT, CDR2 SNEGSKA (reference sequence). With 5 bases clipped from V and 2 bases from J, the junction kept 5 bases outside the gene matches. The CDR3 runs to 13 residues. The CDR3 here is CSASPGQQETQYF. As DNA, the CDR3 is TGCAGTGCTTCCCCGGGACAGCAAGAGACCCAGTACTTC.

The table lists this clonotype with many counts. The chain's CDR3 is CASSLAPQGSYNEQFF. As DNA, the CDR3 is TGCGCCAGCAGCCTGGCCCCACAGGGGTCCTACAATGAGCAGTTCTTC. The rearrangement links TRBV5-1 to TRBJ2-1; the match to TRBD1 covers 7 bases. This CDR3 region has 16 residues. J gave up 1 base and V 4 bases, and 8 bases lay outside the gene matches. Germline loops: CDR1 SGHRS, CDR2 YFSETQ.

This clonotype occurred many times. This chain links TRBV4-1 with TRBJ1-2; 7 bases line up with TRBD1. V lost 2 bases and J lost 2; bases outside the gene matches: 2. Germline V gene data show CDR1 as MGHRA and CDR2 as YSYEKL. This CDR3 is built from 14 residues. The CDR3: CASSQQTGNYGYTF. For the CDR3, the DNA is TGCGCCAGCAGCCAACAGACAGGGAACTATGGCTACACCTTC.

The table lists this clonotype with many counts. The gene calls are TRBV20-1 and TRBJ1-1; D not certain. The CDR3 has 14 amino acids. V lost 5 bases, J lost 0 bases, and 13 bases lay in between. CDR1 DFQATT and CDR2 SNEGSKA come from the germline V gene (reference sequence). The CDR3 bases are TGCAGTGCTCCGATTCACGGAATGAACACTGAAGCTTTCTTT. The encoded protein is CSAPIHGMNTEAFF.

This clonotype was picked up many times. The V gene is TRBV10-3, the J gene TRBJ1-4, with TRBD1 as a possible D gene (5 bases). This CDR3 has 13 amino acids. The germline V and J ends were trimmed by 4 bases and 8 bases, with 11 bases remaining between them. The germline V gene has CDR1 ENHRY and CDR2 SYGVKD. In DNA form, the CDR3 reads TGTGCCATCAGTGCCCAGGGTGTGGAAAAACTGTTTTTT. Protein sequence: CAISAQGVEKLFF.

This clonotype has ten or more counts. This chain links TRBV4-2 with TRBJ1-1; TRBD1 might be the D (5 bases). Germline V gene lookup returns CDR1 LGHNA and CDR2 YNFKEQ. The ends were cut back, 2 bases at V and 1 base at J, with 14 bases in the middle. The CDR3 covers 16 residues. CDR3 sequence: CASSQYSGRGNTEAFF. In nucleotides, the CDR3 is TGTGCCAGCAGCCAATATTCCGGGAGGGGGAACACTGAAGCTTTCTTT.

This clonotype was counted at least ten times. This chain joins TRBV5-8 and TRBJ1-3; D perhaps matches TRBD1 (5 bases). The V gene's germline CDR1 is SGHTS and CDR2 YDEGEE. This CDR3 is 15 amino acids long. Between the trimmed V and J ends, which lost 3 bases and 0 bases, there was a span of 10 bases. CDR3 loop: CASSYPGFSGNTIYF. The CDR3 DNA sequence: TGTGCCAGCAGCTACCCAGGGTTCTCTGGAAACACCATATATTTT.

This clonotype appeared many times. The J gene is TRBJ2-7, the V gene TRBV18; no reliable D call. Trimming removed 8 bases from V and 3 bases from J, with 8 bases in between. In germline, CDR1 is KGHSH, CDR2 LQKENI. The CDR3 sequence is 11 residues long. CDR3 residues: CASSPNYEQYF. As DNA, the CDR3 is TGTGCCAGCAGCCCGAACTACGAGCAGTACTTC. Full variable domain (missing parts from reference TRBV18 and TRBJ2-7): NAGVMQNPRHLVRRRGQEARLRCSPMKGHSHVYWYRQLPEEGLKFMVYLQKENIIDESGMPKERFSAEFPKEGPSILRIQQVVRGDSAAYFCASSPNYEQYFGPGTRLTVT.

Ten or more counts support this clonotype. The J gene is TRBJ2-5, the V gene TRBV20-1, with D possibly matching TRBD2 (6 bases). Trimming removed 0 bases at V and 3 bases at J, with 11 bases between. Germline loops: CDR1 DFQATT, CDR2 SNEGSKA (reference sequence). CDR3 length: 14 amino acids. The CDR3 spells CSARDGEVKETQYF. The DNA of the CDR3 is TGCAGTGCTAGAGATGGGGAGGTTAAAGAGACCCAGTACTTC.

At least ten counts were recorded for this clonotype. The gene calls are TRBV5-1 and TRBJ1-6; 11 nucleotides match TRBD1. The CDR3 has 15 residues. CDR1 and CDR2 from the germline V gene are SGHRS and YFSETQ. After removal of 4 bases from V and 7 bases from J, the junction contained 4 bases not matched to a gene. In DNA form, the CDR3 reads TGCGCCAGCAGCGCCGGACAGGGGGCGAATTCACCCCTCCACTTT. As protein: CASSAGQGANSPLHF.

This clonotype came up many times. This sequence joins TRBV7-9 and TRBJ1-1, with D tentatively TRBD1 (5 bases). CDR3 length equals 14 residues. CDR1 and CDR2 (germline): SEHNR, FQNEAQ (reference sequence). V lost 4 bases to trimming and J lost 0 bases, with 9 bases between them. The CDR3 DNA sequence: TGTGCCAGCAGCTCGGGACTGATGAACACTGAAGCTTTCTTT. It specifies CASSSGLMNTEAFF.

This clonotype appeared many times. The chain employs TRBV5-5 and TRBJ1-1, with 8 positions matching TRBD1. Trimming cost V 1 base and J 5 bases; bases outside gene matches: 1. Per the germline V gene, CDR1 is SGHKS and CDR2 is YYEKEE (reference sequence). The CDR3 extends over 13 amino acids. CDR3 bases: TGTGCCAGCAGCTTGCAGGGGGCGACTGAAGCTTTCTTT. This codes for CASSLQGATEAFF. Full variable domain (missing parts from reference TRBV5-5 and TRBJ1-1): DAGVTQSPTHLIKTRGQQVTLRCSPISGHKSVSWYQQVLGQGPQFIFQYYEKEERGRGNFPDRFSARQFPNYSSELNVNALLLGDSALYLCASSLQGATEAFFGQGTRLTVV.

The genes are TRBV20-1 and TRBJ1-5, with a possible D match to TRBD1 (5 bases). The germline gives CDR1 DFQATT, CDR2 SNEGSKA (reference sequence). This CDR3 is 14 amino acids long. V lost 3 bases to trimming and J lost 0 bases, with 9 bases between them. CDR3 DNA sequence: TGCAGTGCTAGTCCCAGGGTTAGCAATCAGCCCCAGCATTTT. It translates to CSASPRVSNQPQHF.

Ten or more counts support this clonotype. This chain links TRBV5-1 with TRBJ2-3; TRBD1 matches 12 bases. CDR3 size: 15 residues. J lost 4 bases, V lost 4 bases, and 4 bases had no gene match. Germline CDR1 is SGHRS and CDR2 is YFSETQ. The DNA of the CDR3 is TGCGCCAGCAGCGTCCGGGACAGGGGGCCAGATACGCAGTATTTT. This sequence encodes CASSVRDRGPDTQYF.

This clonotype was observed many times. J is TRBJ2-5 and V is TRBV4-1, with D possibly TRBD1 on 6 matching bases. This CDR3 contains 15 residues. V lost 4 bases to trimming and J lost 1 base, with 13 bases between them. Germline values: CDR1 MGHRA, CDR2 YSYEKL. The CDR3 DNA is TGCGCCAGCAGCCTAAGCCCCAGGGGCCAAGAGACCCAGTACTTC. It encodes CASSLSPRGQETQYF.

This clonotype was seen many times. The V gene is TRBV20-1, the J gene TRBJ1-5; TRBD1 is a possible D gene (6 bases). This CDR3 is 14 amino acids long. V was clipped by 6 bases and J by 5 bases, with 17 bases between them. Germline CDR1 DFQATT, CDR2 SNEGSKA (reference sequence). Written as DNA, the CDR3 is TGCAGTGCGCCGAGGGGGAACGCCGATCAGCCCCAGCATTTT. It yields the protein CSAPRGNADQPQHF.

This clonotype occurred many times. This chain uses TRBV20-1 with TRBJ2-5; tentatively, D is TRBD1 (6 bases). With 0 bases removed from V and 5 bases from J, the gap between germline ends came to 10 bases. CDR1 is DFQATT, CDR2 SNEGSKA, per germline (reference sequence). The CDR3 extends over 13 amino acids. In DNA, the CDR3 is TGCAGTGCTAGAGATACAGGGCTGGAGACCCAGTACTTC. Its translation is CSARDTGLETQYF.

This clonotype has ten or more counts. The DNA for the CDR3 is TGCGCCAGCAGCCAAGATTTGGGGGGGCTCTCCTACAATGAGCAGTTCTTC. The encoded protein is CASSQDLGGLSYNEQFF. V and J are TRBV4-3 and TRBJ2-1, with D possibly matching TRBD2 (7 bases). Trimming removed 0 bases from V and 0 bases from J, with 12 bases in between. Germline lookup yields CDR1 LGHNA and CDR2 YSLEER. This CDR3 is built from 17 residues.

This clonotype has at least ten counts. V is TRBV7-6 and J is TRBJ1-2; 10 positions match TRBD1. Trimming cost V 5 bases and J 4 bases; bases outside gene matches: 4. Germline V gene lookup returns CDR1 SGHVS and CDR2 FNYEAQ. The CDR3 is made up of 14 amino acids. CDR3 residues: CASSPDRGGYGYTF. The CDR3 DNA sequence: TGTGCCAGCAGCCCGGACAGGGGGGGCTATGGCTACACCTTC.

This clonotype has at least ten counts. This chain uses TRBV11-2 with TRBJ2-4; possibly TRBD1 or TRBD2 for D (6 bases each). The CDR3 totals 16 residues. With 3 bases removed from V and 1 base from J, the gap between germline ends came to 13 bases. Germline V gene data show CDR1 as SGHAT and CDR2 as FQNNGV. CDR3 in amino acids: CASSFIGGSAKNIQYF. The CDR3 DNA is TGTGCCAGCAGCTTTATCGGGGGCTCGGCCAAAAACATTCAGTACTTC.

The sample holds many counts of this clonotype. This chain joins TRBV9 and TRBJ2-1, with 8 nucleotides matching TRBD2. V was pared by 4 bases and J by 3 bases, with 6 bases of the junction left unmatched. There are 15 residues in the CDR3. The germline gives CDR1 SGDLS, CDR2 YYNGEE. CDR3 residues: CASSPNSGNYNEQFF. As DNA, the CDR3 is TGTGCCAGCAGCCCAAATAGCGGGAACTACAATGAGCAGTTCTTC.

This clonotype has a handful of counts. Germline is not matched at one junction end, which may reflect a read error. J is TRBJ1-6 and V is TRBV5-1, with TRBD1 identical over 9 bases. This CDR3 comprises 14 residues. In germline, CDR1 is SGHRS, CDR2 YFSETQ. The CDR3 DNA is TGCGCCAGCAGCTTTGGGACAGGGCTTGCACCCCTCAACTTT. Protein: CASSFGTGLAPLNF.